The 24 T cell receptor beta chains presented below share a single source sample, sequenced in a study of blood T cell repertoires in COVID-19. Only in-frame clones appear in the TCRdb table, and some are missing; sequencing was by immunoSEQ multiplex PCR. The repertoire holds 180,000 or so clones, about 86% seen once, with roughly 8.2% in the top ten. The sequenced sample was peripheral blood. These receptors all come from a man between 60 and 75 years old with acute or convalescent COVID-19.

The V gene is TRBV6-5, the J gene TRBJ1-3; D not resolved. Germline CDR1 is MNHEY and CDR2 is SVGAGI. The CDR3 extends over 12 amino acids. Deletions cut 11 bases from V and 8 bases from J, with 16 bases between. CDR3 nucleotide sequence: TGTGCCGCGTGGAGGTTACGCGACACCATATATTTT. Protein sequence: CAAWRLRDTIYF.

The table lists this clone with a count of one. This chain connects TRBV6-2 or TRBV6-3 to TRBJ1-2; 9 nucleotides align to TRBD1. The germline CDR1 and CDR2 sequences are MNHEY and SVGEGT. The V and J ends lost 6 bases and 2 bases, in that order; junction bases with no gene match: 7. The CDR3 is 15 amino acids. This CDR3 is CASSRTGTGNYGYTF. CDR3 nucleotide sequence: TGTGCCAGCAGCCGCACCGGGACAGGGAACTATGGCTACACCTTC.

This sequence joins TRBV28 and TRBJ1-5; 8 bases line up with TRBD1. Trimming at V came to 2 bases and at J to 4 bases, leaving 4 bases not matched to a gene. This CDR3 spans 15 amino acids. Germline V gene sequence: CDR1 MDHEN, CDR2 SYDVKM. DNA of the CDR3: TGTGCCAGCAGTTTACCACGACAGGGGAATCAGCCCCAGCATTTT. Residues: CASSLPRQGNQPQHF.

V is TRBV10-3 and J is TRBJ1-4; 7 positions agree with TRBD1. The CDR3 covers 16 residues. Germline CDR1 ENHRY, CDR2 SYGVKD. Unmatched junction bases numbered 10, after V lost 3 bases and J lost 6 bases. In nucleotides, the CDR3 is TGTGCCATCAGTGATGGCAGGGGGTTTCGAGATGAAAAACTGTTTTTT. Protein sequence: CAISDGRGFRDEKLFF.

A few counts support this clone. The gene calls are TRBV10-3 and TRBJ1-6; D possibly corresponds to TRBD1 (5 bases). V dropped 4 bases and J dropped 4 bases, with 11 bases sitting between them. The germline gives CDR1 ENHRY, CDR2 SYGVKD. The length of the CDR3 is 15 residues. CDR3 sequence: CAISAGQNYNSPLHF. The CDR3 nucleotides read TGTGCCATCAGTGCAGGGCAAAATTATAATTCACCCCTCCACTTT.

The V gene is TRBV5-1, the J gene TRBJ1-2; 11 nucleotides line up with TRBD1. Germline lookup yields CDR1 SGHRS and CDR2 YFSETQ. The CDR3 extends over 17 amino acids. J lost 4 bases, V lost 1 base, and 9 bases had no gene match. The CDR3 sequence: CASSLKGLGQGGYGYTF. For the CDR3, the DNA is TGCGCCAGCAGCTTGAAGGGTCTGGGACAGGGGGGCTATGGCTACACCTTC.

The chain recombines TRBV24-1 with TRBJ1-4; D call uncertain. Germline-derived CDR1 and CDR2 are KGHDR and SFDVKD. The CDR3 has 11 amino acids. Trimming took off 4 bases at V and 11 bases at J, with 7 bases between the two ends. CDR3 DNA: TGTGCCACCAGTGACGGGGTGAAACTGTTTTTT. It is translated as CATSDGVKLFF.

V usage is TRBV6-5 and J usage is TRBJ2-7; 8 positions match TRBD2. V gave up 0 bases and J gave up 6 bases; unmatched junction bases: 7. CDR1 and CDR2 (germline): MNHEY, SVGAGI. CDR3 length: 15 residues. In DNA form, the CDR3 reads TGTGCCAGCAGTTACTCGGGACTAGTGTCGGGCGAGCAGTACTTC. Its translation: CASSYSGLVSGEQYF.

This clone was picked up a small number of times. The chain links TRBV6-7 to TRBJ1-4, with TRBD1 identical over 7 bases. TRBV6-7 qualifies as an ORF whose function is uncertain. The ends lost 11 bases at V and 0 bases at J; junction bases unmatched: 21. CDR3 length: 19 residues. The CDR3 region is CAGRRRRRTGPATNEKLFF. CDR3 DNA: TGTGCCGGCCGAAGACGGAGAAGGACAGGCCCAGCAACTAATGAAAAACTGTTTTTT.

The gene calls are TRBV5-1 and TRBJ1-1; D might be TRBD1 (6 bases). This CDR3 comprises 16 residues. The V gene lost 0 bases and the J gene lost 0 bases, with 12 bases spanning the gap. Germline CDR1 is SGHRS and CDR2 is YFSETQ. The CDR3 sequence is CASSLEQGGVNTEAFF. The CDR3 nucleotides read TGCGCCAGCAGCTTGGAACAGGGAGGGGTGAACACTGAAGCTTTCTTT.

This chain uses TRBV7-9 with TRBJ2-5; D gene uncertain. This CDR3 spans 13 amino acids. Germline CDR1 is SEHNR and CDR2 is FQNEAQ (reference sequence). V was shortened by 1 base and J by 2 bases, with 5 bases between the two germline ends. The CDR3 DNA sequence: TGTGCCAGCAGCTTAGGCGCGCAAGAGACCCAGTACTTC. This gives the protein CASSLGAQETQYF.

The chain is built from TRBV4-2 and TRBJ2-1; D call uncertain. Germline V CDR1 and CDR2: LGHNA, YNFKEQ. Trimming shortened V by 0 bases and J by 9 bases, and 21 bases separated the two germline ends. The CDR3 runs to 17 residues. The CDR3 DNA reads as TGTGCCAGCAGCCAAGAATACTCTGCTATCGGAGTGGGTGAGCAGTTCTTC. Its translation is CASSQEYSAIGVGEQFF.

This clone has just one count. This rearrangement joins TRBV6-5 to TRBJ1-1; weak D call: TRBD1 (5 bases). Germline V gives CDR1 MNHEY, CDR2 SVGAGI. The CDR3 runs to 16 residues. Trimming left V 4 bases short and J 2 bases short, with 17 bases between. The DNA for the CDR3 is TGTGCCAGCAGTTTCGGACGGGGACTTACTAACACTGAAGCTTTCTTT. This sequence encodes CASSFGRGLTNTEAFF.

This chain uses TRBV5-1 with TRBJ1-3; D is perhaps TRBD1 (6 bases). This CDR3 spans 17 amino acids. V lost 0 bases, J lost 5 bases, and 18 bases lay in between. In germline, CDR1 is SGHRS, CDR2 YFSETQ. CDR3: CASSLATIAGARNTIYF. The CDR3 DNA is TGCGCCAGCAGCTTGGCCACTATCGCAGGGGCGAGAAACACCATATATTTT.

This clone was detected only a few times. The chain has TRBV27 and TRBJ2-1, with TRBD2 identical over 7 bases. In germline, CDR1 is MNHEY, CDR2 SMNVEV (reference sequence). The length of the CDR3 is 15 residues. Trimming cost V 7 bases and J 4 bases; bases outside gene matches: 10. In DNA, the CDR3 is TGTGCCAGCATCCTCGGGAGGCTCGGGTACAATGAGCAGTTCTTC. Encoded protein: CASILGRLGYNEQFF.

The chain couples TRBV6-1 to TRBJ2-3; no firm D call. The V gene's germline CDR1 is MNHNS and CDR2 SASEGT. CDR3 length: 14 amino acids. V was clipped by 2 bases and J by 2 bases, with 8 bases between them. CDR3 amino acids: CASSESEYTDTQYF. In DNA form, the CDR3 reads TGTGCCAGCAGTGAAAGCGAGTACACAGATACGCAGTATTTT.

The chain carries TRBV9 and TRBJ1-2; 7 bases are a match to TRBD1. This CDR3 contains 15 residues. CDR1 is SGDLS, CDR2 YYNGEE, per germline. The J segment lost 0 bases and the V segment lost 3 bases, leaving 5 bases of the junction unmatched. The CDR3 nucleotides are TGTGCCAGCAGCGGGCCCGGGACAGCTAACTATGGCTACACCTTC. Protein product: CASSGPGTANYGYTF.

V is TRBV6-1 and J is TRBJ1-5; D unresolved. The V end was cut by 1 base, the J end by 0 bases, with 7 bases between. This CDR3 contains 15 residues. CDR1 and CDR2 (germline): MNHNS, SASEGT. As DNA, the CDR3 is TGTGCCAGCAGTGAAGGAGTTTATAGCAATCAGCCCCAGCATTTT. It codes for CASSEGVYSNQPQHF.

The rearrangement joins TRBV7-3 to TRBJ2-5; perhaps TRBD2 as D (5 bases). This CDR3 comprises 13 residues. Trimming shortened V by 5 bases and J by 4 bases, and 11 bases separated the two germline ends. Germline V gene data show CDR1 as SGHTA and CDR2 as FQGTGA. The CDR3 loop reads CASSQVGAETQYF. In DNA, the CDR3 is TGTGCCAGCAGCCAAGTGGGAGCAGAGACCCAGTACTTC.

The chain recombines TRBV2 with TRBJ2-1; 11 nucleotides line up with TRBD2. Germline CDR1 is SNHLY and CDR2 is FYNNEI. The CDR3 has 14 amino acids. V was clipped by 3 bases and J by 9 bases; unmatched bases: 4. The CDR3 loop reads CASSERLAGGEQFF. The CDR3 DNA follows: TGTGCCAGCAGTGAGAGGCTAGCGGGAGGTGAGCAGTTCTTC.

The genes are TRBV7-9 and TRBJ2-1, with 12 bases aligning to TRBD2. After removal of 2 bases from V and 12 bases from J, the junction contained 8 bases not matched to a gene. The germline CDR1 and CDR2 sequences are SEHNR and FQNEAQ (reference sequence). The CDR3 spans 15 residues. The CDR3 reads CASSLLRTSGMGQFF. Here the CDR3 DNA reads TGTGCCAGCAGCTTACTCCGGACTAGCGGGATGGGGCAGTTCTTC.

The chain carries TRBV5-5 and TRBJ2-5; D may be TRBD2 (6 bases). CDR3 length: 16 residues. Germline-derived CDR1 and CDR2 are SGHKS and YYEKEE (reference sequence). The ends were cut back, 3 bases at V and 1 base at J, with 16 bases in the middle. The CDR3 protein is CASSSSVGGGQETQYF. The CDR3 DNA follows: TGTGCCAGCAGCTCGTCCGTGGGAGGTGGCCAAGAGACCCAGTACTTC. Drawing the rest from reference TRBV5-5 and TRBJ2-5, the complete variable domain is DAGVTQSPTHLIKTRGQQVTLRCSPISGHKSVSWYQQVLGQGPQFIFQYYEKEERGRGNFPDRFSARQFPNYSSELNVNALLLGDSALYLCASSSSVGGGQETQYFGPGTRLLVL.

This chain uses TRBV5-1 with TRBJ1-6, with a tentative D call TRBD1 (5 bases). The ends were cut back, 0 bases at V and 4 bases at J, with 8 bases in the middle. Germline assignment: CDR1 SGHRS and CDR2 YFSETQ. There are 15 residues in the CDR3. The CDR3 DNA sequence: TGCGCCAGCAGCTTGGACAGGCTTTATAATTCACCCCTCCACTTT. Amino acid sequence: CASSLDRLYNSPLHF. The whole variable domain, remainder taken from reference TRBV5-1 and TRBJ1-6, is KAGVTQTPRYLIKTRGQQVTLSCSPISGHRSVSWYQQTPGQGLQFLFEYFSETQRNKGNFPGRFSGRQFSNSRSEMNVSTLELGDSALYLCASSLDRLYNSPLHFGNGTRLTVT.

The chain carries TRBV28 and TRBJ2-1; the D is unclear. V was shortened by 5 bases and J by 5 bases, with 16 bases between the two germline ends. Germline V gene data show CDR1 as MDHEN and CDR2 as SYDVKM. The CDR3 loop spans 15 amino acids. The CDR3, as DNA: TGTGCCAGCAGTGAGGTTATATCGGTAAACAATGAGCAGTTCTTC. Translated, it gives CASSEVISVNNEQFF.